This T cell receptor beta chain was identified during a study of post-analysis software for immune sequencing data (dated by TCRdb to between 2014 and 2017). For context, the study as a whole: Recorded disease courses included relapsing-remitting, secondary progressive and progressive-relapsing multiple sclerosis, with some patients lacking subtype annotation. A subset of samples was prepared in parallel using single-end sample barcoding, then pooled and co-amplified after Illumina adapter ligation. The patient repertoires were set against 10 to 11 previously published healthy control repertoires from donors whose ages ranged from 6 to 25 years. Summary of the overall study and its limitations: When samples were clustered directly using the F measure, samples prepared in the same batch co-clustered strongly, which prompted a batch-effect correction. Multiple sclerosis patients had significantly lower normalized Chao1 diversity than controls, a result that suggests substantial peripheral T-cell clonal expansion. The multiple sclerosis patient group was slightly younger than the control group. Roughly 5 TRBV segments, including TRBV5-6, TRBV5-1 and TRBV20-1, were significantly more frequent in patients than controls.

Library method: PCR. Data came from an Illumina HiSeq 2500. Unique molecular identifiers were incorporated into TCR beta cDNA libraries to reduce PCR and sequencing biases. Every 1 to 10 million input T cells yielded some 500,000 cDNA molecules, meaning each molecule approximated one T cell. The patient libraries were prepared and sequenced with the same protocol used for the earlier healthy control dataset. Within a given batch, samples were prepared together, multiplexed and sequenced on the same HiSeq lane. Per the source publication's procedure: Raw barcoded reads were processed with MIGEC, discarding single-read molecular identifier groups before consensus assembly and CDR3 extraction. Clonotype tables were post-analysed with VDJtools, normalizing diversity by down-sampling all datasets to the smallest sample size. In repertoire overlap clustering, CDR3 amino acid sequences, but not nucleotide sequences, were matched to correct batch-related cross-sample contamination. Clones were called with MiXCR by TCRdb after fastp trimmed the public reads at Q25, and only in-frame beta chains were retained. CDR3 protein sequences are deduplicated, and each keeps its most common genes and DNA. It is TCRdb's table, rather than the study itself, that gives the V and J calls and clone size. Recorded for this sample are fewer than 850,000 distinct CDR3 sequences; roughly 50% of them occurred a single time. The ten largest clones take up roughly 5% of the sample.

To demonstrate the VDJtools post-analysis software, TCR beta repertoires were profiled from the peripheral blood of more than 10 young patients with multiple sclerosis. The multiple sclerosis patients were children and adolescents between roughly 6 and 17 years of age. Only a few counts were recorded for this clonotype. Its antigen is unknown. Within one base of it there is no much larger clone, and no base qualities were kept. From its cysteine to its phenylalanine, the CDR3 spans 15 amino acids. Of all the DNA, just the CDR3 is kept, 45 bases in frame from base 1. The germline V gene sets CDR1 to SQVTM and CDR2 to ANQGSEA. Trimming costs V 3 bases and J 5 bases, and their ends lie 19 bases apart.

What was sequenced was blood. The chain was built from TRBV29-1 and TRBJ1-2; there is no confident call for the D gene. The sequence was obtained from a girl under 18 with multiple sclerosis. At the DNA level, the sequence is TGCAGCGTTGATCCACCATGGCCAGACCCTTATGGCTACACCTTC. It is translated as CSVDPPWPDPYGYTF.